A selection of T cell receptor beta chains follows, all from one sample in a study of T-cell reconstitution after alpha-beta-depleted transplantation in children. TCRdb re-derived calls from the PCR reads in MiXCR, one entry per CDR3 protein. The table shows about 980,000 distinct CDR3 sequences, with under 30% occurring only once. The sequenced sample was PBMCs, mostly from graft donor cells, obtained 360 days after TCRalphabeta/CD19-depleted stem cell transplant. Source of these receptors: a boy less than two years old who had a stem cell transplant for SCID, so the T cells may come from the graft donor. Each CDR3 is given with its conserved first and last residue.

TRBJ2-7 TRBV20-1 CSAGTGFRTEKYEQYF
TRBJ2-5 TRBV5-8 CASSFGGVGGETQYF
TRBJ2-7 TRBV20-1 CSARDRTSSYEQYF
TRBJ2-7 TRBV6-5 CASSSPRDTLKYEQYF
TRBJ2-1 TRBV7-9 CASSLAGGGPYNEQFF
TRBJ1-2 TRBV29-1 CSVPETKGVGYGYTF
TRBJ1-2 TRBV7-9 CASSSGLGYTF
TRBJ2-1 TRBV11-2 CASSLSQLAGVLSYNEQFF
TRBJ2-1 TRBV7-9 CASSALWRSYNEQFF
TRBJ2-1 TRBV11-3 CASSLGPGTGGNEQFF
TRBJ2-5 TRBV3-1 CASSQPPGLAGGMGETQYF
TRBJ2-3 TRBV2 CASSPRGGLTDTQYF
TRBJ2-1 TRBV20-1 CSARDGAGSSYNEQFF
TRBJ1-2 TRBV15 CATSRGQGWNYGYTF
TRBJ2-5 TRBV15 CATSRDRLAQETQYF
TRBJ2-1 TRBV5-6 CASSLASTSEQFF
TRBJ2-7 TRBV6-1 CASSGGGKAYEQYF
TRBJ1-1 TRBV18 CASSPLDGNTEAFF
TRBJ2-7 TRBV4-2 CASSQDSSTSGGSSSYEQYF
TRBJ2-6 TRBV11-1 CASSSDRGGSGSGANVLTF
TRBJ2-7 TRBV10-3 CAILDPGITSYEQYF
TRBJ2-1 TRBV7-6 CASSASGLYNEQFF
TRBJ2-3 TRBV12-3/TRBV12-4 CASSPPRMIAGTDTQYF
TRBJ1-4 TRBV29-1 CSVEAGAREKLFF
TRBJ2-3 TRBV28 CLSLGKVGGGAVADTQYF
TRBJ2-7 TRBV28 CASSRMDGIYEQYF
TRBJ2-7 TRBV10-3 CAISESPAYEQYF
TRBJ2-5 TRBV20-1 CSARDWASGQETQYF
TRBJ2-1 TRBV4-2 CASSQEGDRGINEQFF
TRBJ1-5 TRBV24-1 CADISNQPQHF
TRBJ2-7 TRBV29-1 CSVQGGEMSYEQYF
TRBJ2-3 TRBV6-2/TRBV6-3 CATSAVTATQYF
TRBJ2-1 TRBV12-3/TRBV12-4 CASRQSYEQFF
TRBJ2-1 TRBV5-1 CASRAGGGRSNEQFF
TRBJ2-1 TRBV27 CASSLLTGTGYNEQFF
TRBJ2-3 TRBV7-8 CASRLFTDTQYF
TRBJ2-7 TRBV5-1 CASKLRPGDEQYF
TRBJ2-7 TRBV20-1 CSARENRGAEQYF
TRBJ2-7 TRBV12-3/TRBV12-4 CASSLIGAEQYF
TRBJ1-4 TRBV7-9 CASSSRQGRNEKLFF
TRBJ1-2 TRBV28 CASSLGSRGSVRYTF
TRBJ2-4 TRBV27 CASSLGPGDIQYF
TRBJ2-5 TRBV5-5 CASRTDRVREETQYF
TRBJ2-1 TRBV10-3 CAIRRGLAGNNEQFF
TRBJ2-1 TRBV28 CASSSLAGNEQFF
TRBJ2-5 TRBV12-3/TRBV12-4 CASTLHGLAGGQETQYF
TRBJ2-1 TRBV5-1 CASSILAGNTRSSYNEQFF
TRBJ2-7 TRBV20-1 CSAREIAGGPVYEQYF
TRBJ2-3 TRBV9 CASSGGDSTDTQYF
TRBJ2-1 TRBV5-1 CASSVGTAYNEQFF
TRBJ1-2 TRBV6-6 CASSPDLGYTF
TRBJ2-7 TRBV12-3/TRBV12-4 CASSFHTATYEQYF
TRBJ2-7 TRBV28 CASSFTAGPGAPEQYF
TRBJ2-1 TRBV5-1 CASSPHTSPNEQFF
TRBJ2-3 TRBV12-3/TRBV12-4 CASRAGLSTDTQYF
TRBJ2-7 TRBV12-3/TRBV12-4 CASSTTQVSYEQYF
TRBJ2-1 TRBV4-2 CASSQGGLVYNEQFF
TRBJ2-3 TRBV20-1 CSAISTDTQYF
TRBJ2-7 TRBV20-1 CSAGGTSGGLSYEQYF
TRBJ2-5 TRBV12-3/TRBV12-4 CASSHFTTGGETQYF